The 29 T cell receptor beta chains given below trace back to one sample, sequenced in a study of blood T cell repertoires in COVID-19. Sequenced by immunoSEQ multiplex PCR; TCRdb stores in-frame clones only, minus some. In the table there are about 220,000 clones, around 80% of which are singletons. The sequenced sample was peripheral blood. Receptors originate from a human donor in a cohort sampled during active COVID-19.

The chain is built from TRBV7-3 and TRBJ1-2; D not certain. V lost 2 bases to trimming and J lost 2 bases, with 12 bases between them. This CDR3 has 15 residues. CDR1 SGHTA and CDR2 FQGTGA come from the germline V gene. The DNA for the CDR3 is TGTGCCAGCAGCTTATATGCGGGCGCCAACTATGGCTACACCTTC. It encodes CASSLYAGANYGYTF.

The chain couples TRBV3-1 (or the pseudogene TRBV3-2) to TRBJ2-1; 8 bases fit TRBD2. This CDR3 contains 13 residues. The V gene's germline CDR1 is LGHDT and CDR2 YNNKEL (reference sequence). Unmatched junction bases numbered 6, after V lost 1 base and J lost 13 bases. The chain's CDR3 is CASSQAGAGAQFF. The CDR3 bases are TGTGCCAGCAGCCAAGCCGGAGCGGGAGCTCAGTTCTTC.

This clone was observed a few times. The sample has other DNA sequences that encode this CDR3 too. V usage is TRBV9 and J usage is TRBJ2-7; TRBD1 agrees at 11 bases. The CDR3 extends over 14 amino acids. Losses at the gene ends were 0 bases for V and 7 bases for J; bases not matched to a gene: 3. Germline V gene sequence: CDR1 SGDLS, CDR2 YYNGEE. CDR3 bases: TGTGCCAGCAGCGTAGCCGGGACAGGGGGTGAGCAGTACTTC. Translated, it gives CASSVAGTGGEQYF.

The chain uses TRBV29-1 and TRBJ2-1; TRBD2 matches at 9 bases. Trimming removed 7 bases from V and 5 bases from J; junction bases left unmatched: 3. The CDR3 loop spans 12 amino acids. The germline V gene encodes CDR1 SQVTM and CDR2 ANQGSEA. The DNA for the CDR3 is TGCAGCGCCCGACTAGCGGACAATGAGCAGTTCTTC. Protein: CSARLADNEQFF.

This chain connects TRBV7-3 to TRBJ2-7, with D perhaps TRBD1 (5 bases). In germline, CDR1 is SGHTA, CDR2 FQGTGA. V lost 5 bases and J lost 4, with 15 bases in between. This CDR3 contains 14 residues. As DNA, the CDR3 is TGTGCCAGCAGCCCTAACTCAGGGTCTTACGAGCAGTACTTC. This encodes CASSPNSGSYEQYF.

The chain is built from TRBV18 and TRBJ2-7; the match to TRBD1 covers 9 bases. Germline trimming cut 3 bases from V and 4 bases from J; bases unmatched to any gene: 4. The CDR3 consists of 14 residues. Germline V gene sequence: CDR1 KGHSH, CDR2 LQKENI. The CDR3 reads CASSPWDRAYEQYF. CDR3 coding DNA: TGTGCCAGCTCACCGTGGGACAGGGCATACGAGCAGTACTTC. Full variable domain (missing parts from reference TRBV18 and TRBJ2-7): NAGVMQNPRHLVRRRGQEARLRCSPMKGHSHVYWYRQLPEEGLKFMVYLQKENIIDESGMPKERFSAEFPKEGPSILRIQQVVRGDSAAYFCASSPWDRAYEQYFGPGTRLTVT.

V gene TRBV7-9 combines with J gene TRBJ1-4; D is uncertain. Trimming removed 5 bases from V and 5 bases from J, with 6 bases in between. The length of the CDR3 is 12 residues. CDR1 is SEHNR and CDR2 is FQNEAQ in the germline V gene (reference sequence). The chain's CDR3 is CASSQQNEKLFF. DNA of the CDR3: TGTGCCAGCAGCCAACAAAATGAAAAACTGTTTTTT.

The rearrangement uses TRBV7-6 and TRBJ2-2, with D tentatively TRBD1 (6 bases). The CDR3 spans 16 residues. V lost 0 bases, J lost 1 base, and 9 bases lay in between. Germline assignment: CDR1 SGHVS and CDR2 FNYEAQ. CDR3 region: CASSLAGRGNTGELFF. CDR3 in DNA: TGTGCCAGCAGCTTAGCTGGCAGGGGGAACACCGGGGAGCTGTTTTTT. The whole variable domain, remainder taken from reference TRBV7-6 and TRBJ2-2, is GAGVSQSPRYKVTKRGQDVALRCDPISGHVSLYWYRQALGQGPEFLTYFNYEAQQDKSGLPNDRFSAERPEGSISTLTIQRTEQRDSAMYRCASSLAGRGNTGELFFGEGSRLTVL.

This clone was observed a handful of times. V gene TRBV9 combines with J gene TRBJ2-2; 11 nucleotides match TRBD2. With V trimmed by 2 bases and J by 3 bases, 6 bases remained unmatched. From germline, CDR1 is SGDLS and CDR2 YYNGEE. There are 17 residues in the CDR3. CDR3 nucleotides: TGTGCCAGCAGCGTCACTAGCGGGAGCCGGGACACCGGGGAGCTGTTTTTT. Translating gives CASSVTSGSRDTGELFF.

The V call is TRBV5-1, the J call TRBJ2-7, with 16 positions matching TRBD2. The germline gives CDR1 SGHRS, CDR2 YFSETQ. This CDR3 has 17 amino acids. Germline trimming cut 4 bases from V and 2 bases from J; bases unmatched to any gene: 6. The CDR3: CASSQGTSGRAPYEQYF. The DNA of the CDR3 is TGCGCCAGCAGCCAAGGGACTAGCGGGAGGGCCCCCTACGAGCAGTACTTC.

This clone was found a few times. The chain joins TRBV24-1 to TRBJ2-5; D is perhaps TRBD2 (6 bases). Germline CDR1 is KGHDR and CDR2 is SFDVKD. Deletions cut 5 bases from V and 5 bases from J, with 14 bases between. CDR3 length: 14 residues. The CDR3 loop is CATSVGRDWETQYF. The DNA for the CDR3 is TGTGCCACCAGTGTCGGGAGAGATTGGGAGACCCAGTACTTC.

The CDR3 DNA reads as TGTGCCAGCACCCCACCCGGGGGGGGGCTGTCCTACAATGAGCAGTTCTTC. Amino acids: CASTPPGGGLSYNEQFF. The rearrangement links TRBV6-2 or TRBV6-3 to TRBJ2-1; 8 bases are a match to TRBD2. Trimming took 7 bases from V and 1 from J; bases not matched to a gene: 12. This CDR3 spans 17 amino acids. Looked up from germline, CDR1 is MNHEY and CDR2 is SVGEGT.

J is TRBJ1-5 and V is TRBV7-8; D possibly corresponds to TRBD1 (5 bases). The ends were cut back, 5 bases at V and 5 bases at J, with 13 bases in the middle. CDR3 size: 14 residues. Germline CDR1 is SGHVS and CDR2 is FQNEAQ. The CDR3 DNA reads TGTGCCAGCAGCCTGCAGGGTTCCGATCAGCCCCAGCATTTT. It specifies CASSLQGSDQPQHF.

As DNA, the CDR3 is TGTGCCACCAGTGAGCTGACAGGGGGCCAGAGAGAGACCCAGTACTTC. It translates to CATSELTGGQRETQYF. This chain links TRBV24-1 with TRBJ2-5; 10 nucleotides agree with TRBD1. The CDR3 runs 16 residues. J was trimmed by 4 bases and V by 4 bases; bases with no gene match: 8. CDR1 and CDR2 (germline): KGHDR, SFDVKD.

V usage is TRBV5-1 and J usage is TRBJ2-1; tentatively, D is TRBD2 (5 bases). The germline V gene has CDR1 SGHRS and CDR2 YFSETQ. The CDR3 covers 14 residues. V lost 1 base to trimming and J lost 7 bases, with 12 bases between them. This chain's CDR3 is CASSLPLSGNEQFF. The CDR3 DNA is TGCGCCAGCAGCTTGCCCTTGTCGGGGAATGAGCAGTTCTTC.

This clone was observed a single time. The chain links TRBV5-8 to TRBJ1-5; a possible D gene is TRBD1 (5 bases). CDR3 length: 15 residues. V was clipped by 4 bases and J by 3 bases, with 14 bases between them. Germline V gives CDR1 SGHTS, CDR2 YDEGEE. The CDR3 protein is CASSPRGGFNQPQHF. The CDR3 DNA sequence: TGTGCCAGCAGCCCCCGCGGGGGTTTCAATCAGCCCCAGCATTTT.

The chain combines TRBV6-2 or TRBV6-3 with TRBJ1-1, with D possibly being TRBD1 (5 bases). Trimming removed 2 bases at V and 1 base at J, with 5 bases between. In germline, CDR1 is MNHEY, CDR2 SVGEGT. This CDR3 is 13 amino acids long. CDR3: CASSYRGNTEAFF. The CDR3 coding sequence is TGTGCCAGCAGTTACAGGGGGAACACTGAAGCTTTCTTT.

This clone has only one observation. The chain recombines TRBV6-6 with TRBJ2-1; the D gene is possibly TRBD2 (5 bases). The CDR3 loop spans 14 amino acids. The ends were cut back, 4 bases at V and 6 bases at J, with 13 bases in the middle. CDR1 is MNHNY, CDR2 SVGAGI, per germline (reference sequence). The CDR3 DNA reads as TGTGCCAGCAGTTCCGGACTCCTAAGCAATGAGCAGTTCTTC. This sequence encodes CASSSGLLSNEQFF.

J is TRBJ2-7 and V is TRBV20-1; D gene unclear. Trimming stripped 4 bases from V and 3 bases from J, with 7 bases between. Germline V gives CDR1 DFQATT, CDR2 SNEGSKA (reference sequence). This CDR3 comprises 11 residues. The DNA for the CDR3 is TGCAGTGCTAATCCCCGCTACGAGCAGTACTTC. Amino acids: CSANPRYEQYF.

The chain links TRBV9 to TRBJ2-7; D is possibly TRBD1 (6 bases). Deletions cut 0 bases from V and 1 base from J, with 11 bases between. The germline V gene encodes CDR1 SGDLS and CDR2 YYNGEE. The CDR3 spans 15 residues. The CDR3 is CASSVEGDGSYEQYF. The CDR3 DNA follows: TGTGCCAGCAGCGTAGAGGGGGACGGTTCCTACGAGCAGTACTTC.

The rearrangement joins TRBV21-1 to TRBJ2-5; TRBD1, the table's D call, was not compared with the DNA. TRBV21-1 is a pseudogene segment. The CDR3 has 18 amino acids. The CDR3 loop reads CASSPEGGLWGLEETQYF. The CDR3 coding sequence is TGTGCCAGCAGCCCTGAAGGGGGTTTATGGGGGTTGGAAGAGACCCAGTACTTC.

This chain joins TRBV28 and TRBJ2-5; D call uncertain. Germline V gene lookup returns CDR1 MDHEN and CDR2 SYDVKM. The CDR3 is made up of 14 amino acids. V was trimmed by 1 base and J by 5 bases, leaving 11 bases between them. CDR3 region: CASSLSWPRETQYF. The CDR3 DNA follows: TGTGCCAGCAGTTTATCCTGGCCGCGGGAGACCCAGTACTTC.

Here the CDR3 DNA reads TGTGCCAGCGGAGAACAGGGGTGGCCTTCCTACGAGCAGTACTTC. Translated, it gives CASGEQGWPSYEQYF. V gene TRBV28 combines with J gene TRBJ2-7, with TRBD1 identical over 7 bases. The CDR3 sequence is 15 residues long. Germline CDR1 MDHEN, CDR2 SYDVKM. The J segment lost 1 base and the V segment lost 8 bases, leaving 11 bases of the junction unmatched.

The CDR3 spells CASSFPGTGANGAQFF. The CDR3 coding sequence is TGTGCCAGCAGTTTCCCCGGGACAGGGGCGAATGGAGCGCAGTTCTTC. The chain recombines TRBV28 with TRBJ2-1; TRBD1 matches at 10 bases. Germline V gene data show CDR1 as MDHEN and CDR2 as SYDVKM. Losses at the gene ends were 3 bases for V and 12 bases for J; bases not matched to a gene: 14. The CDR3 contains 16 residues.

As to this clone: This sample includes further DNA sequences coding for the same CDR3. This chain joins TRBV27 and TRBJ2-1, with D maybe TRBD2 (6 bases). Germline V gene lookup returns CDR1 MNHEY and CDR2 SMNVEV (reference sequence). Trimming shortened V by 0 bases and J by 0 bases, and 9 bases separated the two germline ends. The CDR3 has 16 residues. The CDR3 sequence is CASSLSAGSSYNEQFF. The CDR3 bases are TGTGCCAGCAGTTTATCAGCCGGGAGCTCCTACAATGAGCAGTTCTTC.

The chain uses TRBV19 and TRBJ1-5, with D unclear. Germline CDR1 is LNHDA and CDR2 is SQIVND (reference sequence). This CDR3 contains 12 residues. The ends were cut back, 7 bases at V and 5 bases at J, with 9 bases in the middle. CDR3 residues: CASKHRYQPQHF. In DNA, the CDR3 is TGTGCCAGTAAACACCGTTATCAGCCCCAGCATTTT.

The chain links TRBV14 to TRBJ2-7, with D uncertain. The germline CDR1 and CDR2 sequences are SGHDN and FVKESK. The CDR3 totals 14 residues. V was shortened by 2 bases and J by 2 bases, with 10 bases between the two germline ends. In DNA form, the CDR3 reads TGTGCCAGCAGCCAACTAGGTAGGCCCTACGAGCAGTACTTC. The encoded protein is CASSQLGRPYEQYF. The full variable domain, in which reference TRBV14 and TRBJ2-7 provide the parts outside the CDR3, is EAGVTQFPSHSVIEKGQTVTLRCDPISGHDNLYWYRRVMGKEIKFLLHFVKESKQDESGMPNNRFLAERTGGTYSTLKVQPAELEDSGVYFCASSQLGRPYEQYFGPGTRLTVT.

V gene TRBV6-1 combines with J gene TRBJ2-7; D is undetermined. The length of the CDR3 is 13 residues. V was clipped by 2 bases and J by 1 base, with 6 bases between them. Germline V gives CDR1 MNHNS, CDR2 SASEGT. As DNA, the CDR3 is TGTGCCAGCAGTGAAATCGAGTCCTACGAGCAGTACTTC. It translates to CASSEIESYEQYF.

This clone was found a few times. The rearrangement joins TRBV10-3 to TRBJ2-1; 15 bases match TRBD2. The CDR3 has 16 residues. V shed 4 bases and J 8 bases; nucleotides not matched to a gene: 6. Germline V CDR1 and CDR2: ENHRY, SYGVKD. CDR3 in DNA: TGTGCCATCAGTGCTGGACTAGCGGGAGGGCTCTATGAGCAGTTCTTC. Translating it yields CAISAGLAGGLYEQFF.